A selection of T cell receptor beta chains follows, all from one sample in a study of human T cells and chemical hapten exposure. One entry per CDR3 protein results from TCRdb running MiXCR on the RACE reads. The sample includes 73,000 or so distinct CDR3 sequences, 8.5% of them seen just once. Here the sequenced sample was whole blood, taken in connection with sensitization to the hapten diphenylcyclopropenone (DPC). The receptors originated from a woman aged 45-65 years with alopecia areata. Some clones in this sample may be carry-over from other donors' samples. Both conserved end residues are part of each CDR3. Each record gives: D gene, clone size, J gene, V gene, CDR3 DNA, CDR3 protein. The D gene is left open where the match is weak. Clone size, where shown, is once, few, many, or a class for clones that have expanded.

>TRBD2|few|TRBJ2-3|TRBV6-2/TRBV6-3
TGTGCCAGCAGTCCCACGACTAGCGGGAGGAAGTATTTT
CASSPTTSGRKYF
>TRBD1|few|TRBJ2-7|TRBV28
TGTGCCAGCAGTCCGGAGCCGGGACAGGGGGACGACGAGCAGTACTTC
CASSPEPGQGDDEQYF
>TRBD1|few|TRBJ1-2|TRBV4-3
TGCGCCAGCAGCCAGGGACAGGGGCGCAGTGGCTACACCTTC
CASSQGQGRSGYTF
>TRBD1|few|TRBJ2-7|TRBV5-4
TGTGCCAGCAGCGTGGGACAGGATCCCTACGAGCAGTACTTC
CASSVGQDPYEQYF
>TRBD1|many|TRBJ2-6|TRBV10-3
TGTGCCATCAGCGGGGACAGGGGGGCGGCCAACGTCCTGACTTTC
CAISGDRGAANVLTF
>.|many|TRBJ1-2|TRBV14
TGTGCCAGCAGCCAATTCGCGACAGACGGCTACACCTTC
CASSQFATDGYTF
>.|.|TRBJ2-3|TRBV2
TGTGCCAGCAGTGAAGCTTCCCCAGCGGGCACAGATACGCAGTATTTT
CASSEASPAGTDTQYF
>.|.|TRBJ2-3|TRBV5-4
TGTGCCACCTCGGAGGGACTGGGGGGCGCAGATACGCAGTATTTT
CATSEGLGGADTQYF
>TRBD1|.|TRBJ2-2|TRBV6-5
TGTGCCAGCAGTTACCTCCGGGACAGGGTTGCCGGGGAGCTGTTTTTT
CASSYLRDRVAGELFF
>TRBD1|few|TRBJ2-2|TRBV10-3
TGTGCCATCAGTCTCCGGGACAGCCAAAAGAGGGCCCCCGGGGAGCTGTTTTTT
CAISLRDSQKRAPGELFF
>.|many|TRBJ1-4|TRBV6-6
TGTGCCAGCAGTCCGTATACTAATGAAAAACTGTTTTTT
CASSPYTNEKLFF
>.|.|TRBJ2-7|TRBV29-1
TGCAGCGCAGAAGAGGGCCGCGAGCAGTACTTC
CSAEEGREQYF
>TRBD1|.|TRBJ1-5|TRBV6-6
TGTGCCAGCAGTTACTCCACCGACAGGGGCGGACAGCCCCAGCATTTT
CASSYSTDRGGQPQHF
>.|.|TRBJ2-5|TRBV5-6
TGTGCCAGCAGCTTGTGGGGTTTGGAAGAGACCCAGTACTTC
CASSLWGLEETQYF
>.|many|TRBJ1-3|TRBV29-1
TGCAGCGTTGAAGATCCCGGCTCTGGAAACACCATATATTTT
CSVEDPGSGNTIYF
>.|.|TRBJ2-1|TRBV24-1
TGTGCCACCAGTGATTGGGAACAGGGAGAAGGATACAATGAGCAGTTCTTC
CATSDWEQGEGYNEQFF
>TRBD2|few|TRBJ2-7|TRBV5-1
TGCGCCAGCAGAAGGACTAGCATGAGTACCTACGAGCAGTACTTC
CASRRTSMSTYEQYF
>.|many|TRBJ1-5|TRBV12-3/TRBV12-4
TGTGCCAGCAGTTTTATGGGCAATCAGCCCCAGCATTTT
CASSFMGNQPQHF
>.|.|TRBJ2-7|TRBV24-1
TGTGCCACCGAGGGCGGGGACAGTCTTCCCTACGAGCAGTACTTC
CATEGGDSLPYEQYF
>.|.|TRBJ2-5|TRBV11-2
TGTGCCAGCAGACGCCTTTTAGGGACGCAAGAGACCCAGTACTTC
CASRRLLGTQETQYF
>TRBD1|few|TRBJ1-1|TRBV10-2
TGCGCCAGCAGCTCAGGGGGCGCGAACACTGAAGCTTTCTTT
CASSSGGANTEAFF
>.|few|TRBJ2-3|TRBV24-1
TGTGCCACCAGTGATACGACTAGGAGAGATACGCAGTATTTT
CATSDTTRRDTQYF
>.|.|TRBJ2-7|TRBV27
TGTGCCAGCAGGCCGGGACCACAGTCCTACGAGCAGTACTTC
CASRPGPQSYEQYF
>TRBD2|many|TRBJ2-1|TRBV29-1
TGCAGCGGAAGACTAGCGGGGGGTGACAATGAGCAGTTCTTC
CSGRLAGGDNEQFF
>TRBD2|.|TRBJ2-5|TRBV10-2
TGCGCCAGCAGGGGGGGAGGGTTACAAGAGACCCAGTACTTC
CASRGGGLQETQYF
>.|few|TRBJ2-3|TRBV12-3/TRBV12-4
TGTGCCAGCAGGGTTGACGAAAGGCAGTATTTT
CASRVDERQYF
>.|.|TRBJ1-6|TRBV5-1
TGCGCCAGCAGCTTGGGCGGGACCGCTTCACCCCTCCACTTT
CASSLGGTASPLHF
>TRBD1|few|TRBJ1-1|TRBV6-5
TGTGCCAGCAGTAACAGGGGAAAGGACACTGAAGCTTTCTTT
CASSNRGKDTEAFF
>.|many|TRBJ1-3|TRBV28
TGTGCCAGCAGTTTTCAGGGGCCAGGTGGAAACACCATATATTTT
CASSFQGPGGNTIYF
>TRBD1|few|TRBJ1-2|TRBV12-3/TRBV12-4
TGTGCCAGCAGTCCAACGGACAGGGGGCGTCTCTATGGCTACACCTTC
CASSPTDRGRLYGYTF
>.|many|TRBJ2-7|TRBV3-1
TGTGCCAGCAGCCAAGGGGACATGTACGAGCAGTACTTC
CASSQGDMYEQYF
>.|.|TRBJ2-1|TRBV7-9
TGTGCCAGCAGCTTAGCCGGTAGCCTGAATGAGCAGTTCTTC
CASSLAGSLNEQFF
>TRBD1|.|TRBJ1-6|TRBV7-2
TGTGCCAGCAGCCGGGACAGGGAGGGCTCACCCCTCCACTTT
CASSRDREGSPLHF
>.|.|TRBJ1-2|TRBV28
TGTGCCAGCACCCTAGGCCCCCGTTATGGCTACACCTTC
CASTLGPRYGYTF